This T cell receptor beta chain comes out of a study of cytomegalovirus exposure and HLA in healthy donors. The study, taken as a whole, reports: Researchers catalogued approximately 160 TCR beta chains as cytomegalovirus-associated. Analyses of presence and absence presupposed an approximately uniform sequencing depth across donors.

Primers included in the PCR were 60 Vbeta and 13 Jbeta primers. Libraries were prepared by immunoSEQ multiplex PCR; TCRdb keeps only in-frame clonotypes and omits some of them. This sample has approximately 150,000 clones, with almost 75% found just once. Note on this clone: Its matching antigen is unknown.

This TCR came from a woman between 18 and 30 years old in good health and CMV-seropositive. Source material: PBMCs.

The CDR3 DNA follows: TGTGCCATATCTACAGGAGAAGAAAGAAACACCATATATTTT. It yields the protein CAISTGEERNTIYF. The J gene is TRBJ1-3, the V gene TRBV6-1, with a possible D match to TRBD1 (5 bases). Deletions cut 10 bases from V and 5 bases from J, with 18 bases between. The CDR3 covers 14 residues. Germline CDR1 reads MNHNS; CDR2 reads SASEGT.